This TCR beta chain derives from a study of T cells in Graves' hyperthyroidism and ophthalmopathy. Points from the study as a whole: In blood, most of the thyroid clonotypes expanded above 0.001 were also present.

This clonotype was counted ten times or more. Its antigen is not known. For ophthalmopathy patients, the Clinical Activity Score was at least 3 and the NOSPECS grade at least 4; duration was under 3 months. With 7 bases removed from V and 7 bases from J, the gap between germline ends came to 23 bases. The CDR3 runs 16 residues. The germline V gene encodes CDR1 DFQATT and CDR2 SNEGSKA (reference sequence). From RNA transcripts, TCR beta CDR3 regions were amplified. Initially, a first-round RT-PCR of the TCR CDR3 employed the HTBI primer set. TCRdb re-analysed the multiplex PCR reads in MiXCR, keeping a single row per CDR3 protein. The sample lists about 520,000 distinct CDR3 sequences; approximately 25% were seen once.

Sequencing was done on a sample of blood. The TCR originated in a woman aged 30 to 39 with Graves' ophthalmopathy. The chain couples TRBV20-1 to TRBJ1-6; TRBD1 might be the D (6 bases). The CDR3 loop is CSEVKQAAGGNSPLHF. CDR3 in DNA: TGCAGTGAAGTTAAGCAGGCAGCGGGGGGCAATTCACCCCTCCACTTT.